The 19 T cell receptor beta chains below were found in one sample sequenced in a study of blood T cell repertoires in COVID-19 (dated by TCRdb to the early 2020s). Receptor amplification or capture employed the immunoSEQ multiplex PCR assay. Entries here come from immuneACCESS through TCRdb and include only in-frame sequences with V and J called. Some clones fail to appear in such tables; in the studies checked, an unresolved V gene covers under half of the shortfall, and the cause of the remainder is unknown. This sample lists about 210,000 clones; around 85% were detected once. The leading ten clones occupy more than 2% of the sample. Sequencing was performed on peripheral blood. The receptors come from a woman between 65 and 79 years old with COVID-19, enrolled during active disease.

The CDR3: CASSEAGQGAGQPQHF. Here the CDR3 DNA reads TGTGCCAGCAGTGAAGCGGGACAGGGGGCAGGTCAGCCCCAGCATTTT. The chain is built from TRBV2 and TRBJ1-5, with 12 bases aligning to TRBD1. This CDR3 has 16 amino acids. V was pared by 0 bases and J by 6 bases, with 3 bases of the junction left unmatched. Germline V gene data show CDR1 as SNHLY and CDR2 as FYNNEI.

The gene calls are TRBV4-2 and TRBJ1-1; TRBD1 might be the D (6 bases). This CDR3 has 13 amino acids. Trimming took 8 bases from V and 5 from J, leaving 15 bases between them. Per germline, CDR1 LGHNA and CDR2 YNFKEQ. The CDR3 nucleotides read TGTGCCAGCCGTCGGGGGGCGCGAACTGAAGCTTTCTTT. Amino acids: CASRRGARTEAFF.

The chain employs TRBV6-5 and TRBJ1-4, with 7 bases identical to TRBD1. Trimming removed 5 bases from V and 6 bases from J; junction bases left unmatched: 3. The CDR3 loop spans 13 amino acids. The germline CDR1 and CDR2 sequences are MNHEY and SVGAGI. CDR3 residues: CASSRDSHEKLFF. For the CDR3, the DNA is TGTGCCAGCAGTAGGGACAGCCATGAAAAACTGTTTTTT.

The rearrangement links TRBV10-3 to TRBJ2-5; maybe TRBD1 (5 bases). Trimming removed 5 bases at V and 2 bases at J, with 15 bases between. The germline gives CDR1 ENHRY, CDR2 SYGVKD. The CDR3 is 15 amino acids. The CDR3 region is CAISKLDTTQETQYF. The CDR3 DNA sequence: TGTGCCATCAGTAAATTGGACACCACACAAGAGACCCAGTACTTC.

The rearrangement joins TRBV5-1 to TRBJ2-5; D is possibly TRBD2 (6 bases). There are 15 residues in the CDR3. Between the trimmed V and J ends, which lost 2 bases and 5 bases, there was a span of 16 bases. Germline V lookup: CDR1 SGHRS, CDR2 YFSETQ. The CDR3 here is CASSFTGSLGETQYF. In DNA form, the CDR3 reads TGCGCCAGCAGCTTCACCGGGAGTTTAGGGGAGACCCAGTACTTC. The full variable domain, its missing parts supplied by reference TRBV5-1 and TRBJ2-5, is KAGVTQTPRYLIKTRGQQVTLSCSPISGHRSVSWYQQTPGQGLQFLFEYFSETQRNKGNFPGRFSGRQFSNSRSEMNVSTLELGDSALYLCASSFTGSLGETQYFGPGTRLLVL.

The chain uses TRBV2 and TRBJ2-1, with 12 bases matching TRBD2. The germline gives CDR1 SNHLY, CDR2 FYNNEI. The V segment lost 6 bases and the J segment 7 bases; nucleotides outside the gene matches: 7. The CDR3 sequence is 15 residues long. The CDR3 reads CASRELAGGPNEQFF. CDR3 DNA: TGTGCCAGCAGGGAGCTAGCGGGAGGGCCAAATGAGCAGTTCTTC.

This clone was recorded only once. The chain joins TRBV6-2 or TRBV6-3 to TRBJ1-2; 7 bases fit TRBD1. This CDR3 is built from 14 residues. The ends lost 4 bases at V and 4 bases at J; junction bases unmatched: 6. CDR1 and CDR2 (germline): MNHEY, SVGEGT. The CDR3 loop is CASSWTGTAYGYTF. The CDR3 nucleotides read TGTGCCAGCAGTTGGACCGGGACAGCCTATGGCTACACCTTC.

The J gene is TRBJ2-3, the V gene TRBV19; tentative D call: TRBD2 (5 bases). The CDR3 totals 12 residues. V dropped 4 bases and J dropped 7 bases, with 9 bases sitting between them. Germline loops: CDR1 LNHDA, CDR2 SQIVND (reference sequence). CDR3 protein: CASSTTGNTQYF. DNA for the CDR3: TGTGCCAGTAGTACCACGGGAAATACGCAGTATTTT. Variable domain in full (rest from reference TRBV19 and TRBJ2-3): DGGITQSPKYLFRKEGQNVTLSCEQNLNHDAMYWYRQDPGQGLRLIYYSQIVNDFQKGDIAEGYSVSREKKESFPLTVTSAQKNPTAFYLCASSTTGNTQYFGPGTRLTVL.

CDR3 residues: CASSLEPGGKRSDEQFF. The CDR3 DNA sequence: TGTGCCAGCAGCTTAGAGCCGGGGGGTAAACGTAGCGATGAGCAGTTCTTC. The rearrangement uses TRBV7-3 and TRBJ2-1, with 7 bases fitting TRBD2. Losses at the gene ends were 2 bases for V and 8 bases for J; bases not matched to a gene: 15. Per germline, CDR1 SGHTA and CDR2 FQGTGA. The CDR3 length is 17 residues.

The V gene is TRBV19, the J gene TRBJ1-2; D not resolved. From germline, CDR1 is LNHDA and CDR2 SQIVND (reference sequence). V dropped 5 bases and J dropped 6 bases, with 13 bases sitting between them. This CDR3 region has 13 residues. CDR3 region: CASSFARFNGYTF. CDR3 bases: TGTGCCAGTAGTTTCGCCAGATTTAATGGCTACACCTTC. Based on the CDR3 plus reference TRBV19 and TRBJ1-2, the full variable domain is DGGITQSPKYLFRKEGQNVTLSCEQNLNHDAMYWYRQDPGQGLRLIYYSQIVNDFQKGDIAEGYSVSREKKESFPLTVTSAQKNPTAFYLCASSFARFNGYTFGSGTRLTVV.

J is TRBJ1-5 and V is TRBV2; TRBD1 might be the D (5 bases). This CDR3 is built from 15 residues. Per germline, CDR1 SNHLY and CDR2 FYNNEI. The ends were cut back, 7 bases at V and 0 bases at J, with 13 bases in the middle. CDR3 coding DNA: TGTGCCAGCACTATGGGAGGACATAGCAATCAGCCCCAGCATTTT. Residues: CASTMGGHSNQPQHF.

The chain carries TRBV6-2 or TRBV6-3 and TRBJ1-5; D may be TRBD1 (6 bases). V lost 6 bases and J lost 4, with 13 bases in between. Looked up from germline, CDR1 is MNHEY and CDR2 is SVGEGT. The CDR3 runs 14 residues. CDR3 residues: CASSLQGSNQPQHF. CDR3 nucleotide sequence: TGTGCCAGCAGCTTACAGGGTAGTAATCAGCCCCAGCATTTT.

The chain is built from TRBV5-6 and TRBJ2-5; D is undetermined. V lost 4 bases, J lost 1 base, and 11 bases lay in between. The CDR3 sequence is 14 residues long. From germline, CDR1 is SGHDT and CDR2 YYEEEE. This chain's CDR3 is CASSRDISQETQYF. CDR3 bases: TGTGCCAGCAGCCGCGACATAAGCCAAGAGACCCAGTACTTC.

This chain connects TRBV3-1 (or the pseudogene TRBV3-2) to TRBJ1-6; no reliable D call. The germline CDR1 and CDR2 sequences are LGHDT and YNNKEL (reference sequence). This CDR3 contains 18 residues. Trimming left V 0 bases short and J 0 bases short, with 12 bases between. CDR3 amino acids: CASSQDPHLSSYNSPLHF. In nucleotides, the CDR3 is TGTGCCAGCAGCCAAGATCCCCATCTGAGCTCCTATAATTCACCCCTCCACTTT.

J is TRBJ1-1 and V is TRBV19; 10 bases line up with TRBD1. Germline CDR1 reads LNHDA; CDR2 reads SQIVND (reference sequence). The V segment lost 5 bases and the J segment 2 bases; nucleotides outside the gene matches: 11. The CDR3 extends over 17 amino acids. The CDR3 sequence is CASSRPATGGSNTEAFF. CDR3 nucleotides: TGTGCCAGTAGTCGACCCGCGACAGGGGGCAGCAACACTGAAGCTTTCTTT.

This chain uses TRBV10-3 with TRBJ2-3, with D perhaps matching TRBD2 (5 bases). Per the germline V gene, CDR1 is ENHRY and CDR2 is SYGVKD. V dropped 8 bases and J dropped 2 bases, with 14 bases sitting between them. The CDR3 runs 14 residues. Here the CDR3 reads CAIAGSGDTDTQYF. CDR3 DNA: TGTGCCATCGCTGGGAGCGGAGACACAGATACGCAGTATTTT.

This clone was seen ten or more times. For the CDR3, the DNA is TGTGCCACACGAATAGCGGGGGCGACACAAGAGACCCAGTACTTC. As protein: CATRIAGATQETQYF. The chain couples TRBV19 to TRBJ2-5; 9 nucleotides align to TRBD2. V was clipped by 10 bases and J by 2 bases; unmatched bases: 11. Germline CDR1 is LNHDA and CDR2 is SQIVND (reference sequence). CDR3 length: 15 amino acids.

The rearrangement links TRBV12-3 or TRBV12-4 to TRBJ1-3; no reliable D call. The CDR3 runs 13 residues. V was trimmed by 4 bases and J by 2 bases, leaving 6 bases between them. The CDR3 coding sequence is TGTGCCAGCAGTTCTGGCACTGGAAACACCATATATTTT. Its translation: CASSSGTGNTIYF.

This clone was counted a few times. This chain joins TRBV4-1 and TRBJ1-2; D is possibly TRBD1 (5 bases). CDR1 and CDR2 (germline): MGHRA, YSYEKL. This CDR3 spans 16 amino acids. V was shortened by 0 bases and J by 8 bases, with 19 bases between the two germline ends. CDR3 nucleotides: TGCGCCAGCAGCCAAGAGCGGACACCGGACCGGCGAGGCTACACCTTC. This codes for CASSQERTPDRRGYTF.